This passage covers 27 T cell receptor beta chains from one sample sequenced in a study of cytomegalovirus exposure and HLA in healthy donors. PCR was performed using 60 Vbeta and 13 Jbeta primers. Profiled with immunoSEQ multiplex PCR; TCRdb holds only in-frame clones, not every one. The sample carries roughly 140,000 clones, 55% to 70% recorded once. The sequenced material came from PBMCs. These TCRs come from a woman aged 30 to 39 in good health and CMV-seropositive.

The rearrangement uses TRBV2 and TRBJ1-4; D not certain. The germline V gene encodes CDR1 SNHLY and CDR2 FYNNEI. The CDR3 runs 17 residues. V was cut by 3 bases and J by 4 bases, with 18 bases left in between. The CDR3 sequence is CASSDAGKGGYNEKLFF. CDR3 nucleotides: TGTGCCAGCAGTGATGCGGGAAAGGGAGGGTATAATGAAAAACTGTTTTTT.

DNA of the CDR3: TGTGCCAGCAGCCGAGACTATAACTACGAGCAGTACTTC. Translating it yields CASSRDYNYEQYF. The chain has TRBV11-2 and TRBJ2-7, with D perhaps TRBD2 (5 bases). V shed 5 bases and J shed 3 bases, with 11 bases lying between them. The CDR3 extends over 13 amino acids. Germline values: CDR1 SGHAT, CDR2 FQNNGV.

The J gene is TRBJ1-2, the V gene TRBV6-5; TRBD1 might be the D (6 bases). Germline V gives CDR1 MNHEY, CDR2 SVGAGI. The CDR3 consists of 12 residues. Trimming removed 7 bases from V and 4 bases from J, with 10 bases in between. The CDR3 spells CASTQGTYGYTF. The CDR3 nucleotides read TGTGCCAGCACCCAGGGGACCTATGGCTACACCTTC.

The rearrangement links TRBV6-6 to TRBJ2-3; D is perhaps TRBD1 (6 bases). The CDR3 is made up of 15 amino acids. The germline gives CDR1 MNHNY, CDR2 SVGAGI (reference sequence). V lost 7 bases and J 0 bases, leaving 14 bases between the germline ends. CDR3 bases: TGTGCCAGCAAGCAGGGGCCCACTAGCACAGATACGCAGTATTTT. It specifies CASKQGPTSTDTQYF.

CDR3 amino acids: CATDREIYEQYF. As DNA, the CDR3 is TGTGCCACTGACAGGGAAATATACGAGCAGTACTTC. This chain connects TRBV7-9 to TRBJ2-7; 7 nucleotides align to TRBD1. The CDR3 loop spans 12 amino acids. The germline CDR1 and CDR2 sequences are SEHNR and FQNEAQ (reference sequence). V dropped 10 bases and J dropped 4; count of bases not matched to a gene: 7.

There are a few counts of this clone. The rearrangement uses TRBV7-9 and TRBJ1-5; D might be TRBD1 (5 bases). CDR1 is SEHNR and CDR2 is FQNEAQ in the germline V gene (reference sequence). Trimming removed 6 bases at V and 4 bases at J, with 13 bases between. The CDR3 contains 14 residues. The CDR3 sequence is CASSTMGGNQPQHF. CDR3 DNA sequence: TGTGCCAGCAGTACCATGGGGGGTAATCAGCCCCAGCATTTT.

The chain joins TRBV19 to TRBJ2-5; perhaps TRBD2 as D (5 bases). This CDR3 is built from 14 residues. Trimming cost V 3 bases and J 3 bases, with 11 bases left between them. Per the germline V gene, CDR1 is LNHDA and CDR2 is SQIVND (reference sequence). The CDR3: CASSIASGKETQYF. The CDR3 region has the DNA TGTGCCAGTAGTATCGCGTCGGGGAAAGAGACCCAGTACTTC. Full variable domain (outside the CDR3, taken from reference TRBV19 and TRBJ2-5): DGGITQSPKYLFRKEGQNVTLSCEQNLNHDAMYWYRQDPGQGLRLIYYSQIVNDFQKGDIAEGYSVSREKKESFPLTVTSAQKNPTAFYLCASSIASGKETQYFGPGTRLLVL.

The chain recombines TRBV18 with TRBJ1-1, with D perhaps matching TRBD1 (5 bases). The CDR3 totals 14 residues. From germline, CDR1 is KGHSH and CDR2 LQKENI. V shed 3 bases and J shed 5 bases, with 13 bases lying between them. CDR3 nucleotides: TGTGCCAGCTCACCCGGGGGATCCGAGACTGAAGCTTTCTTT. Residues: CASSPGGSETEAFF.

This clone was observed a single time. The chain recombines TRBV5-1 with TRBJ1-2; D is ambiguous. The CDR3 spans 12 residues. Between the trimmed V and J ends, which lost 0 bases and 2 bases, there was a span of 2 bases. The germline gives CDR1 SGHRS, CDR2 YFSETQ. CDR3 DNA: TGCGCCAGCAGCTTGGCGAACTATGGCTACACCTTC. Translated, it gives CASSLANYGYTF.

This clone showed up just a few times. The chain has TRBV5-1 and TRBJ2-7; D uncertain. Trimming left V 5 bases short and J 0 bases short, with 15 bases between. This CDR3 comprises 15 residues. Per germline, CDR1 SGHRS and CDR2 YFSETQ. The CDR3 here is CASSFTITSSYEQYF. CDR3 nucleotides: TGCGCCAGCAGTTTCACGATCACCAGCTCCTACGAGCAGTACTTC.

The chain joins TRBV6-4 to TRBJ2-1; 7 bases fit TRBD1. This CDR3 comprises 14 residues. Germline V gene data show CDR1 as MRHNA and CDR2 as SNTAGT. V lost 6 bases to trimming and J lost 5 bases; unmatched junction nucleotides: 7. The CDR3 region has the DNA TGTGCCAGCAGACCCGGGACAGCAAACAATGAGCAGTTCTTC. It specifies CASRPGTANNEQFF.

V usage is TRBV13 and J usage is TRBJ1-2, with a possible D match to TRBD1 (6 bases). CDR3 length: 16 amino acids. Trimming removed 5 bases from V and 8 bases from J, with 24 bases in between. Germline V CDR1 and CDR2: PRHDT, FYEKMQ (reference sequence). CDR3: CASSPQGQESRRGYTF. Written as DNA, the CDR3 is TGTGCCAGCAGCCCCCAGGGGCAGGAATCAAGAAGAGGCTACACCTTC.

This clone has just a few counts. The rearrangement joins TRBV7-6 to TRBJ1-3, with D perhaps TRBD1 (6 bases). The CDR3 has 13 residues. Germline V gene lookup returns CDR1 SGHVS and CDR2 FNYEAQ. The V end lost 3 bases, the J end lost 4 bases, and 7 bases lay between the germline ends. As DNA, the CDR3 is TGTGCCAGCAGCTTTGACAGGGGAAACACCATATATTTT. It is translated as CASSFDRGNTIYF.

This chain connects TRBV6-5 to TRBJ2-3; no firm D call. This CDR3 region has 15 residues. Trimming pared 0 bases from V and 0 bases from J, leaving 7 bases between. Germline loops: CDR1 MNHEY, CDR2 SVGAGI. In nucleotides, the CDR3 is TGTGCCAGCAGTTACTCGGTGGCTAGCACAGATACGCAGTATTTT. It codes for CASSYSVASTDTQYF.

This sequence joins TRBV4-2 and TRBJ2-1; the match to TRBD1 covers 8 bases. There are 14 residues in the CDR3. Unmatched junction bases numbered 3, after V lost 1 base and J lost 7 bases. The germline V gene encodes CDR1 LGHNA and CDR2 YNFKEQ. Here the CDR3 reads CASSQGQGRNEQFF. The CDR3 DNA sequence: TGTGCCAGCAGCCAAGGACAGGGGAGGAATGAGCAGTTCTTC.

This clone has just a few counts. V is TRBV28 and J is TRBJ2-5, with a possible D match to TRBD1 (5 bases). The CDR3 runs to 15 residues. Trimming removed 2 bases from V and 2 bases from J, with 12 bases in between. Germline CDR1 MDHEN, CDR2 SYDVKM. CDR3 DNA: TGTGCCAGCAGTTTACCCCCAGGGAATCAAGAGACCCAGTACTTC. It codes for CASSLPPGNQETQYF.

The chain has TRBV15 and TRBJ1-4, with TRBD1 as a possible D gene (6 bases). The germline gives CDR1 LNHNV, CDR2 YYDKDF (reference sequence). V was cut by 0 bases and J by 8 bases, with 7 bases left in between. CDR3 length: 13 residues. As DNA, the CDR3 is TGTGCCACCAGCAGAGACAGGGGAGAAAAACTGTTTTTT. Its protein product is CATSRDRGEKLFF.

There are a few counts of this clone. The chain has TRBV4-1 and TRBJ2-7; D may be TRBD1 (5 bases). From germline, CDR1 is MGHRA and CDR2 YSYEKL. Trimming pared 1 base from V and 2 bases from J, leaving 9 bases between. This CDR3 has 14 residues. CDR3 nucleotides: TGCGCCAGCAGCCAAGGGCAGGGAACCTACGAGCAGTACTTC. Protein sequence: CASSQGQGTYEQYF.

The genes are TRBV28 and TRBJ1-5; D call uncertain. Trimming took 1 base from V and 9 from J, leaving 13 bases between them. The CDR3 consists of 14 residues. Germline CDR1 and CDR2: MDHEN and SYDVKM. The CDR3 nucleotides read TGTGCCAGCAGTTTATCTCTCCCCGGCGGGCCCCAGCATTTT. Protein sequence: CASSLSLPGGPQHF.

This sequence joins TRBV5-1 and TRBJ2-1; 7 nucleotides agree with TRBD1. V was pared by 3 bases and J by 4 bases, with 22 bases of the junction left unmatched. Germline-derived CDR1 and CDR2 are SGHRS and YFSETQ. The CDR3 has 20 amino acids. CDR3 sequence reads: CASSSDPLSLGGGKYNEQFF. In DNA, the CDR3 is TGCGCCAGCAGCTCGGACCCTTTATCTTTAGGGGGCGGAAAGTACAATGAGCAGTTCTTC.

The chain has TRBV7-9 and TRBJ2-1; D uncertain. The ends were cut back, 5 bases at V and 10 bases at J, with 9 bases in the middle. Germline assignment: CDR1 SEHNR and CDR2 FQNEAQ (reference sequence). CDR3 length: 11 amino acids. CDR3 protein: CASSPQAEQFF. Written as DNA, the CDR3 is TGTGCCAGCAGCCCGCAAGCAGAGCAGTTCTTC. The full variable domain, with the rest looked up from reference TRBV7-9 and TRBJ2-1, is DTGVSQNPRHKITKRGQNVTFRCDPISEHNRLYWYRQTLGQGPEFLTYFQNEAQLEKSRLLSDRFSAERPKGSFSTLEIQRTEQGDSAMYLCASSPQAEQFFGPGTRLTVL.

In this sample, this clone turned up once. The chain is built from TRBV28 and TRBJ2-7; 12 bases map to TRBD1. Germline-derived CDR1 and CDR2 are MDHEN and SYDVKM. The CDR3 loop spans 15 amino acids. V was clipped by 4 bases and J by 6 bases; unmatched bases: 7. CDR3 sequence: CASSSPGTGGGEQYF. The CDR3 DNA follows: TGTGCCAGCAGTTCCCCCGGGACAGGGGGCGGCGAGCAGTACTTC.

This chain joins TRBV11-1 and TRBJ1-2; tentatively, D is TRBD1 (6 bases). The V and J ends lost 5 bases and 4 bases respectively, with 8 bases between them. This CDR3 has 12 residues. Germline V gene sequence: CDR1 SGHAT, CDR2 FQDESV (reference sequence). CDR3 nucleotide sequence: TGTGCCAGCAGCGCGGACAGCTATGGCTACACCTTC. Its protein product is CASSADSYGYTF.

The rearrangement uses TRBV4-1 and TRBJ1-2, with D possibly matching TRBD1 (6 bases). This CDR3 comprises 13 residues. Germline-derived CDR1 and CDR2 are MGHRA and YSYEKL. Between the trimmed V and J ends, which lost 1 base and 9 bases, there was a span of 12 bases. The CDR3 DNA sequence: TGCGCCAGCAGCCAAGTAGGGACATCGCGCTACACCTTC. This sequence encodes CASSQVGTSRYTF.

The gene calls are TRBV9 and TRBJ2-1; 8 bases map to TRBD2. The CDR3 covers 14 residues. CDR1 is SGDLS, CDR2 YYNGEE, per germline. The V segment lost 0 bases and the J segment 15 bases; nucleotides outside the gene matches: 11. The CDR3, as DNA: TGTGCCAGCAGCGTAGCTGGGCCGGGAGGGCTCCCGTTCTTC. Encoded protein: CASSVAGPGGLPFF.

The rearrangement links TRBV19 to TRBJ2-7, with a possible D match to TRBD1 (5 bases). Trimming cost V 3 bases and J 5 bases, with 14 bases left between them. CDR1 LNHDA and CDR2 SQIVND come from the germline V gene (reference sequence). This CDR3 is built from 14 residues. CDR3 DNA: TGTGCCAGTAGTATTGCGCAGGGCCCCCACGAGCAGTACTTC. It yields the protein CASSIAQGPHEQYF.

The CDR3 protein is CASSLSGRLAGTDTQYF. The DNA for the CDR3 is TGTGCCAGCAGCTTGTCAGGGAGACTAGCGGGCACAGATACGCAGTATTTT. The chain couples TRBV5-4 to TRBJ2-3; TRBD2 matches at 9 bases. In germline, CDR1 is SGHNT, CDR2 YYREEE (reference sequence). V shed 1 base and J 1 base; nucleotides not matched to a gene: 7. CDR3 length: 17 residues.